What follows describes a single T cell receptor beta chain. Its antigen is undetermined. The CDR3 consists of 17 residues. The germline gives CDR1 SGDLS, CDR2 YYNGEE. Trimming shortened V by 3 bases and J by 1 base, and 19 bases separated the two germline ends. The data belong to a study of T cells in tuberculosis. Study information: This South African cohort compared adolescents with or without latent tuberculosis against adults with active tuberculosis. Notes on the study in general: Using the GMM-specific repertoire gave around 90% accuracy versus around 70% with motifs. Active tuberculosis patients had shorter CDR3-alpha; the beta difference was nonsignificant.

The time point denotes: new active TB diagnosis, blood taken before or within 7 days of starting treatment. The repertoire was sequenced with immunoSEQ multiplex PCR; TCRdb's copy has only in-frame clones and lacks some. The sample shows approximately 49,000 clones, about 95% of them seen only once. The clonotype originates from an adult with tuberculosis. The specimen comprised PBMCs, sampled at tuberculosis diagnosis. This chain joins TRBV9 and TRBJ2-5, with D possibly matching TRBD2 (7 bases). The CDR3 DNA reads as TGTGCCAGCAGCGGGACAGCGGGATTCGAGGGCCAAGAGACCCAGTACTTC. It codes for CASSGTAGFEGQETQYF.